The T cell receptor (beta chain) described here comes from a study of CD8 T cells in Susac syndrome. Points from the study as a whole: The authors acknowledged that the study's TCR sequencing and HLA analysis involved relatively few individuals.

TCR beta from blood CD8+ and CD4+ T cells was sequenced. The authors negatively isolated CD8+ and CD4+ T cells and FACS-enriched TEMRA cells. With respect to this clonotype: Its antigen is unknown.

The RNA input was roughly 0.45 to 1 ug, and it was reverse transcribed with random hexamers. The CDR3 of TCR beta was amplified by immunoSEQ multiplex PCR across 54 Vbeta and 13 Jbeta. A single record per CDR3 protein comes from TCRdb applying MiXCR to the immunoSEQ multiplex PCR reads. The sample lists some 190,000 distinct CDR3 sequences; approximately 95% were seen once. V gave up 2 bases and J gave up 7 bases, with 14 bases separating them. Germline values: CDR1 SGHTA, CDR2 FQGNSA. The CDR3 is 14 amino acids. This clonotype was sampled from a human donor in good health. Sequenced input: CD4+ T cells from PBMCs. V gene TRBV7-2 combines with J gene TRBJ1-1; D is possibly TRBD1 (6 bases). The CDR3 is CASSLSGGRGEAFF. The CDR3 coding sequence is TGTGCCAGCAGCTTATCTGGGGGGCGAGGTGAAGCTTTCTTT.